Shown below are 23 T cell receptor beta chains from a single sample sequenced in a study of control samples from healthy donors and cancer patients (dated by TCRdb to between 2020 and 2021). The library was produced with the immunoSEQ multiplex PCR assay. The source is immuneACCESS, and TCRdb retained only in-frame sequences with V and J called. Part of the clones is not carried over; for the studies checked, unresolved V genes explain less than half of this, and the remainder is unexplained. The sample table contains roughly 200,000 clones; only one count was recorded for about 93% of them. The ten most abundant clones make up more than 1.2% of the sample. Material for sequencing was blood. These receptors were taken from a man aged 18 to 30 in good health.

This chain uses TRBV3-1 (or the pseudogene TRBV3-2) with TRBJ1-5; 7 bases fit TRBD1. The CDR3 sequence is 15 residues long. CDR1 and CDR2 from the germline V gene are LGHDT and YNNKEL (reference sequence). V lost 2 bases and J lost 7; bases outside the gene matches: 8. In nucleotides, the CDR3 is TGTGCCAGCAGCCAAAATCAGGGGGTGGGACAGCCCCAGCATTTT. It yields the protein CASSQNQGVGQPQHF.

The gene calls are TRBV5-1 and TRBJ2-7; 8 bases agree with TRBD2. The CDR3 runs 14 residues. The V gene end was trimmed by 4 bases and the J gene end by 3 bases; junction bases not matched to a gene: 6. Germline CDR1 and CDR2: SGHRS and YFSETQ. The CDR3 reads CASSGTGGRYEQYF. The CDR3 DNA sequence: TGCGCCAGCAGCGGGACGGGGGGGCGCTACGAGCAGTACTTC. Full variable domain (missing parts from reference TRBV5-1 and TRBJ2-7): KAGVTQTPRYLIKTRGQQVTLSCSPISGHRSVSWYQQTPGQGLQFLFEYFSETQRNKGNFPGRFSGRQFSNSRSEMNVSTLELGDSALYLCASSGTGGRYEQYFGPGTRLTVT.

The CDR3 loop is CASSPRGNQPQHF. CDR3 DNA sequence: TGTGCCAGCAGCCCGCGGGGGAATCAGCCCCAGCATTTT. This chain uses TRBV11-3 with TRBJ1-5; D might be TRBD1 (5 bases). This CDR3 is 13 amino acids long. Germline CDR1 SGHNT, CDR2 YENEEA. Trimming removed 5 bases from V and 4 bases from J, with 9 bases in between.

The chain recombines TRBV6-2 or TRBV6-3 with TRBJ2-5; 9 bases line up with TRBD2. CDR1 and CDR2 from the germline V gene are MNHEY and SVGEGT. V was pared by 2 bases and J by 5 bases, with 6 bases of the junction left unmatched. The length of the CDR3 is 15 residues. CDR3 residues: CASSYQLAGQETQYF. DNA of the CDR3: TGTGCCAGCAGTTACCAACTAGCGGGCCAGGAGACCCAGTACTTC.

The rearrangement uses TRBV19 and TRBJ2-7; 8 bases map to TRBD1. The trim removed 8 bases at V and 3 bases at J, leaving 15 bases unmatched. Looked up from germline, CDR1 is LNHDA and CDR2 is SQIVND (reference sequence). This CDR3 has 16 residues. Here the CDR3 reads CASAPERGQAFYEQYF. In DNA form, the CDR3 reads TGTGCCAGTGCGCCGGAACGGGGACAGGCGTTCTACGAGCAGTACTTC.

The rearrangement links TRBV14 to TRBJ1-2; D is ambiguous. The CDR3 length is 13 residues. V was shortened by 1 base and J by 2 bases, with 5 bases between the two germline ends. Germline loops: CDR1 SGHDN, CDR2 FVKESK. CDR3 DNA: TGTGCCAGCAGCCAAGGGCGGAACTATGGCTACACCTTC. Translated, it gives CASSQGRNYGYTF.

The chain carries TRBV30 and TRBJ1-6; D uncertain. Germline values: CDR1 GTSNPN, CDR2 SVGIG (reference sequence). This CDR3 has 13 amino acids. V was cut by 8 bases and J by 0 bases, with 8 bases left in between. The CDR3 nucleotides are TGTGCCCGGCAGAGCTCCTATAATTCACCCCTCCACTTT. Translating gives CARQSSYNSPLHF.

The rearrangement links TRBV4-2 to TRBJ2-7; 9 bases line up with TRBD2. With V trimmed by 1 base and J by 0 bases, 4 bases remained unmatched. This CDR3 spans 16 amino acids. Germline V gene lookup returns CDR1 LGHNA and CDR2 YNFKEQ. The CDR3: CASSQVGGGVSYEQYF. CDR3 DNA: TGTGCCAGCAGCCAAGTGGGCGGGGGGGTCTCCTACGAGCAGTACTTC.

The V call is TRBV27, the J call TRBJ1-1, with TRBD1 identical over 8 bases. In germline, CDR1 is MNHEY, CDR2 SMNVEV (reference sequence). The CDR3 extends over 13 amino acids. V trimming: 4 bases; J trimming: 3 bases; junction bases outside the gene matches: 1. CDR3 protein: CASSSTGDTEAFF. The CDR3 bases are TGTGCCAGCAGTTCGACAGGGGACACTGAAGCTTTCTTT.

The genes are TRBV12-3 or TRBV12-4 and TRBJ2-2, with D perhaps given as TRBD1 or TRBD2 (5 bases each). Deletions cut 6 bases from V and 3 bases from J, with 8 bases between. This CDR3 spans 13 amino acids. DNA of the CDR3: TGTGCCAGCAGCCGGGGCTACACCGGGGAGCTGTTTTTT. Encoded protein: CASSRGYTGELFF.

The CDR3 loop is CASSPGNYGYTF. The CDR3 DNA is TGTGCCAGCAGCCCGGGAAACTATGGCTACACCTTC. The J gene is TRBJ1-2, the V gene TRBV6-2 or TRBV6-3; D gene uncertain. The CDR3 covers 12 residues. Germline CDR1 is MNHEY and CDR2 is SVGEGT. The V gene lost 6 bases and the J gene lost 2 bases, with 7 bases spanning the gap.

The rearrangement links TRBV6-2 or TRBV6-3 to TRBJ1-2, with D unclear. The CDR3 totals 12 residues. V lost 2 bases and J 8 bases, leaving 9 bases between the germline ends. Per the germline V gene, CDR1 is MNHEY and CDR2 is SVGEGT. CDR3 protein: CASSYREGGYTF. CDR3 sequence (DNA): TGTGCCAGCAGTTACAGGGAAGGAGGCTACACCTTC.

The chain recombines TRBV12-5 with TRBJ2-5; TRBD2 matches 14 bases. The V gene end was trimmed by 4 bases and the J gene end by 4 bases; junction bases not matched to a gene: 14. Germline V gene data show CDR1 as LGHNT and CDR2 as FRNRAP. The CDR3 totals 19 residues. The CDR3 DNA reads TGTGCTAGTGGTTGGAGGCCCTGGACTAGCGGGGGGTTGGCAGAGACCCAGTACTTC. It codes for CASGWRPWTSGGLAETQYF.

This clone is a singleton in its sample. The CDR3 nucleotides are TGTGCCAGGAGTACCGGGACTTATTTTAGCTCCTATAATTCACCCCTCCACTTT. Translating it yields CARSTGTYFSSYNSPLHF. This sequence joins TRBV27 and TRBJ1-6; D might be TRBD1 (5 bases). Germline CDR1 is MNHEY and CDR2 is SMNVEV (reference sequence). The CDR3 extends over 18 amino acids. V dropped 9 bases and J dropped 0 bases, with 21 bases sitting between them.

A single count supports this clone. The chain employs TRBV2 and TRBJ2-3; D gene ambiguous. Germline V CDR1 and CDR2: SNHLY, FYNNEI. The V gene lost 1 base and the J gene lost 4 bases, with 12 bases spanning the gap. The CDR3 extends over 15 amino acids. Here the CDR3 reads CASSEGRFGADTQYF. In DNA, the CDR3 is TGTGCCAGCAGTGAAGGGCGTTTCGGCGCAGATACGCAGTATTTT.

The gene calls are TRBV27 and TRBJ2-7; the D gene is possibly TRBD2 (6 bases). V was cut by 6 bases and J by 3 bases, with 12 bases left in between. The CDR3 extends over 13 amino acids. CDR1 and CDR2 from the germline V gene are MNHEY and SMNVEV (reference sequence). CDR3 coding DNA: TGTGCCAGCAGCCTCTCCGGGGGCTACGAGCAGTACTTC. It is translated as CASSLSGGYEQYF.

About this clone itself: Relative to the germline gene, one junction end is altered; a read error may explain this. Other DNA sequences in this sample translate to the same CDR3. The J gene is TRBJ2-5, the V gene TRBV6-1; D perhaps matches TRBD2 (5 bases). The CDR3 covers 15 residues. In germline, CDR1 is MNHNS, CDR2 SASEGT. CDR3 sequence: CASSEAVNTGETQYF. The CDR3 DNA reads TGCGCCAGCAGTGAAGCGGTTAACACGGGGGAGACCCAGTACTTC.

A note on this clone: Distinct nucleotide sequences in the sample also encode this CDR3. This chain uses TRBV30 with TRBJ2-2; D unresolved. The CDR3 consists of 12 residues. The germline CDR1 and CDR2 sequences are GTSNPN and SVGIG (reference sequence). Trimming cost V 2 bases and J 5 bases, with 6 bases left between them. CDR3 loop: CAWSLRTGELFF. In DNA form, the CDR3 reads TGTGCCTGGAGTCTCCGGACCGGGGAGCTGTTTTTT.

J is TRBJ2-5 and V is TRBV6-5; 10 bases fit TRBD2. CDR1 MNHEY and CDR2 SVGAGI come from the germline V gene. V dropped 9 bases and J dropped 2; count of bases not matched to a gene: 3. The CDR3 is 13 residues long. CDR3 DNA sequence: TGTGCCAGTAAGCGGGGGGGACAAGAGACCCAGTACTTC. Protein: CASKRGGQETQYF.

V is TRBV6-5 and J is TRBJ2-7, with 8 bases aligning to TRBD1. The trim removed 6 bases at V and 3 bases at J, leaving 7 bases unmatched. Germline values: CDR1 MNHEY, CDR2 SVGAGI. The CDR3 runs to 14 residues. CDR3 sequence (DNA): TGTGCCAGCAGCACAGGGGGTCTACACTACGAGCAGTACTTC. Its translation: CASSTGGLHYEQYF.

The gene calls are TRBV24-1 and TRBJ1-2, with 7 bases fitting TRBD1. The CDR3 extends over 16 amino acids. After removal of 3 bases from V and 4 bases from J, the junction contained 10 bases not matched to a gene. From germline, CDR1 is KGHDR and CDR2 SFDVKD. CDR3 coding DNA: TGTGCCACCAGTGATCCTCGACAGGGTGAATCCTATGGCTACACCTTC. Amino acids: CATSDPRQGESYGYTF.

This clone was seen once. The rearrangement uses TRBV6-6 and TRBJ1-2; 7 nucleotides align to TRBD1. Germline V gene sequence: CDR1 MNHNY, CDR2 SVGAGI (reference sequence). The ends lost 1 base at V and 2 bases at J; junction bases unmatched: 4. The CDR3 contains 15 residues. CDR3: CASSYFPGQNYGYTF. The CDR3 DNA sequence: TGTGCCAGCAGTTACTTCCCGGGACAGAACTATGGCTACACCTTC.

For this clone: One end of the junction fails to match germline, which may point to a read error. The chain recombines TRBV7-8 with TRBJ1-4; D gene unclear. The CDR3 loop spans 16 amino acids. Germline values: CDR1 SGHVS, CDR2 FQNEAQ. The CDR3 protein is CASSLRASATNEKLFF. The DNA for the CDR3 is TGTGCTAGCAGCTTAAGGGCGTCTGCAACTAATGAAAAACTGTTTTTT.